This T cell receptor (beta chain) was profiled in a study of cytomegalovirus exposure and HLA in healthy donors. Study-level results: When a later analysis compared HLA-associated TCR beta chains with equally common others, the HLA-associated chains turned out to be more clonally expanded and to have lower generation probabilities. Most TCR sequences were rare, but some public TCRs occurred in many donors.

Donors in the study were healthy people who gave bone marrow. This clone was observed a few times. No antigen is known for it. The trim removed 1 base at V and 4 bases at J, leaving 6 bases unmatched. The CDR3 totals 17 residues. CDR1 and CDR2 from the germline V gene are SGHNT and YENEEA. It was with 60 Vbeta and 13 Jbeta primers that the PCR ran. Clones were read by immunoSEQ multiplex PCR, and TCRdb kept only the in-frame ones, dropping some. The sample lists more than 60,000 clones, roughly 80% occurring once. This receptor was taken from a young woman in good health and CMV-seronegative. The specimen was PBMCs. V gene TRBV11-3 combines with J gene TRBJ2-3, with 12 bases identical to TRBD2. CDR3: CASSLGTLAGGSDTQYF. As DNA, the CDR3 is TGTGCCAGCAGCTTAGGGACACTAGCGGGAGGTTCAGATACGCAGTATTTT.